This T cell receptor (beta chain) was sequenced in a study of blood T cell repertoires in COVID-19. Background on the study: COVID-19 samples, acute and convalescent, were from the United States, Italy and Spain.

The length of the CDR3 is 14 residues. V dropped 3 bases and J dropped 5; count of bases not matched to a gene: 4. Germline loops: CDR1 KGHSH, CDR2 LQKENI. Original data processing: Scientists estimated how many nucleated cells there were by amplifying reference gene primers. This table comes from immunoSEQ multiplex PCR, and its TCRdb copy is limited to in-frame clones, with some not included. Clone size and the V and J calls come from that table; the DNA yielded D and trimming. This table has 63,000 or so clones, roughly 80% appearing once. The V and J genes are TRBV18 and TRBJ2-1; 7 bases are shared with TRBD2. This receptor was taken from a human donor in a cohort sampled during active COVID-19. The material sequenced was peripheral blood. As DNA, the CDR3 is TGTGCCAGCTCACCGGAGCGGGGACACAATGAGCAGTTCTTC. Encoded protein: CASSPERGHNEQFF.